These 19 T cell receptor beta chains were all obtained from the same sample, sequenced in a study of blood T cell repertoires in COVID-19. The protocol was immunoSEQ multiplex PCR, while the TCRdb copy is restricted to in-frame clones and leaves out a portion. The table lists approximately 220,000 clones, 80% to 85% of them singletons. Material: peripheral blood. These receptors were obtained from a woman between 25 and 40 years old who had recovered from COVID-19.

CDR3 in amino acids: CASSLVTSGNEQFF. Written as DNA, the CDR3 is TGTGCCAGCAGCTTAGTGACTAGCGGCAATGAGCAGTTCTTC. The genes are TRBV7-2 and TRBJ2-1, with TRBD2 matching over 9 bases. The CDR3 has 14 amino acids. Germline-derived CDR1 and CDR2 are SGHTA and FQGNSA. Unmatched junction bases numbered 1, after V lost 1 base and J lost 6 bases.

The rearrangement uses TRBV6-4 and TRBJ2-7, with 10 bases matching TRBD2. CDR1 MRHNA and CDR2 SNTAGT come from the germline V gene. The CDR3 extends over 15 amino acids. V was clipped by 3 bases and J by 5 bases; unmatched bases: 7. The CDR3 DNA follows: TGTGCCAGCAGTGATAAAGCGGGAGGGGTCAACGAGCAGTACTTC. This sequence encodes CASSDKAGGVNEQYF.

V usage is TRBV3-1 (or the pseudogene TRBV3-2) and J usage is TRBJ1-2; 10 bases agree with TRBD1. V dropped 4 bases and J dropped 8; count of bases not matched to a gene: 10. CDR1 and CDR2 from the germline V gene are LGHDT and YNNKEL (reference sequence). The CDR3 is 15 residues long. The CDR3 here is CASSLSGTGAGGYTF. DNA for the CDR3: TGTGCCAGCAGCCTTTCCGGGACAGGGGCTGGGGGCTACACCTTC.

The V call is TRBV5-1, the J call TRBJ1-1, with 9 bases lining up with TRBD1. The CDR3 consists of 14 residues. V gave up 1 base and J gave up 7 bases; unmatched junction bases: 5. Germline V gene data show CDR1 as SGHRS and CDR2 as YFSETQ. The CDR3, as DNA: TGCGCCAGCAGCTTGTATACAGGGGGCAGTGAAGCTTTCTTT. Translation gives CASSLYTGGSEAFF. The variable domain in full, with the rest retrieved from reference TRBV5-1 and TRBJ1-1, is KAGVTQTPRYLIKTRGQQVTLSCSPISGHRSVSWYQQTPGQGLQFLFEYFSETQRNKGNFPGRFSGRQFSNSRSEMNVSTLELGDSALYLCASSLYTGGSEAFFGQGTRLTVV.

This clone occurred a few times. The chain couples TRBV10-1 to TRBJ2-1, with TRBD1 identical over 7 bases. Germline-derived CDR1 and CDR2 are WNHNN and SYGVQD (reference sequence). Trimming removed 4 bases from V and 8 bases from J; junction bases left unmatched: 8. The CDR3 is 14 amino acids. The CDR3 nucleotides are TGCGCCAGCAGTGCCGGGACAGCCCTCGATGAGCAGTTCTTC. Residues: CASSAGTALDEQFF.

The chain employs TRBV2 and TRBJ1-2; the match to TRBD1 covers 8 bases. The CDR3 length is 16 residues. CDR1 is SNHLY and CDR2 is FYNNEI in the germline V gene. V was pared by 2 bases and J by 4 bases, with 9 bases of the junction left unmatched. Here the CDR3 reads CASSESWTGRAYGYTF. The CDR3 DNA reads as TGTGCCAGCAGTGAAAGTTGGACAGGGCGCGCCTATGGCTACACCTTC.

V is TRBV5-1 and J is TRBJ2-1; the match to TRBD2 covers 7 bases. V was clipped by 0 bases and J by 6 bases; unmatched bases: 3. The CDR3 contains 14 residues. CDR1 is SGHRS, CDR2 YFSETQ, per germline. CDR3 in DNA: TGCGCCAGCAGCTTGGAGGTAGCGGGCAATGAGCAGTTCTTC. It codes for CASSLEVAGNEQFF. The full variable domain, rest sourced from reference TRBV5-1 and TRBJ2-1, is KAGVTQTPRYLIKTRGQQVTLSCSPISGHRSVSWYQQTPGQGLQFLFEYFSETQRNKGNFPGRFSGRQFSNSRSEMNVSTLELGDSALYLCASSLEVAGNEQFFGPGTRLTVL.

In this sample, this clone turned up a few times. V gene TRBV18 combines with J gene TRBJ1-5; TRBD1 is a possible D gene (5 bases). This CDR3 comprises 12 residues. V was shortened by 4 bases and J by 10 bases, with 11 bases between the two germline ends. Germline V CDR1 and CDR2: KGHSH, LQKENI. The chain's CDR3 is CASSQGDRPQHF. In DNA form, the CDR3 reads TGTGCCAGCTCACAAGGGGATCGACCCCAGCATTTT.

The chain combines TRBV21-1 with TRBJ1-2; the table gives TRBD1 as D, unverified against the DNA. TRBV21-1 is labeled a pseudogene. This CDR3 region has 19 residues. The CDR3 region has the DNA TGTGCCAGCGGACTTTTGTCTGCGGTCCGTCCAGGGGGAAATTATGGCTACACCTTC. Protein product: CASGLLSAVRPGGNYGYTF.

The chain couples TRBV6-5 to TRBJ2-2, with 13 bases matching TRBD2. Looked up from germline, CDR1 is MNHEY and CDR2 is SVGAGI. This CDR3 region has 15 residues. After removal of 5 bases from V and 5 bases from J, the junction contained 2 bases not matched to a gene. The CDR3 protein is CASSPGLAGTGELFF. The CDR3 bases are TGTGCCAGCAGTCCGGGACTAGCGGGAACCGGGGAGCTGTTTTTT.

The chain uses TRBV6-4 and TRBJ2-1; TRBD1 aligns across 10 bases. Unmatched junction bases numbered 4, after V lost 1 base and J lost 7 bases. The germline V gene encodes CDR1 MRHNA and CDR2 SNTAGT. This CDR3 region has 15 residues. CDR3 sequence: CASSDWDRGRNEQFF. Here the CDR3 DNA reads TGTGCCAGCAGTGACTGGGACAGGGGCAGGAATGAGCAGTTCTTC.

This chain connects TRBV24-1 to TRBJ2-3; no definite D call. Deletions cut 5 bases from V and 10 bases from J, with 12 bases between. CDR1 is KGHDR, CDR2 SFDVKD, per germline. The CDR3 consists of 12 residues. The CDR3 sequence is CATSVPDQAQYF. The CDR3 DNA is TGTGCCACCAGTGTCCCCGACCAGGCGCAGTATTTT.

This sequence joins TRBV29-1 and TRBJ2-7, with a weak D call TRBD1 (6 bases). V lost 6 bases to trimming and J lost 2 bases, with 11 bases between them. CDR3 length: 12 residues. Per the germline V gene, CDR1 is SQVTM and CDR2 is ANQGSEA. The CDR3 loop is CSVYRAPYEQYF. The CDR3 DNA reads TGCAGCGTATACAGGGCCCCCTACGAGCAGTACTTC.

This clone was detected a few times. The genes are TRBV19 and TRBJ2-1; 10 nucleotides line up with TRBD2. Germline values: CDR1 LNHDA, CDR2 SQIVND (reference sequence). There are 16 residues in the CDR3. V lost 1 base and J lost 7; bases outside the gene matches: 7. The DNA for the CDR3 is TGTGCCAGTAGTATAGGGTCAGCGGGAGGGCGAAATGAGCAGTTCTTC. Translation gives CASSIGSAGGRNEQFF.

The genes are TRBV27 and TRBJ2-7, with 9 positions matching TRBD1. J lost 4 bases, V lost 8 bases, and 9 bases had no gene match. CDR3 length: 14 amino acids. Germline V gives CDR1 MNHEY, CDR2 SMNVEV (reference sequence). CDR3 sequence (DNA): TGTGCCAGCGCCCTAGGGGGACAGGGTTACGAGCAGTACTTC. The encoded protein is CASALGGQGYEQYF.

In its sample, this clone was seen once. In nucleotides, the CDR3 is TGTGCCAGCAGCGAGACTAGCGGGTACAATGAGCAGTTCTTC. This sequence encodes CASSETSGYNEQFF. The chain recombines TRBV9 with TRBJ2-1; 10 positions match TRBD2. V lost 3 bases to trimming and J lost 4 bases; unmatched junction nucleotides: 1. The CDR3 covers 14 residues. Germline CDR1 and CDR2: SGDLS and YYNGEE.

This chain connects TRBV6-5 to TRBJ2-7, with TRBD1 as a possible D gene (6 bases). Germline-derived CDR1 and CDR2 are MNHEY and SVGAGI. This CDR3 spans 15 amino acids. Trimming took 4 bases from V and 3 from J, leaving 16 bases between them. CDR3 sequence reads: CASSSPGQTIYEQYF. The CDR3 coding sequence is TGTGCCAGCAGTTCACCGGGACAAACAATCTACGAGCAGTACTTC.

As regards this clone: The same CDR3 arises from other DNA sequences in this sample as well. This chain uses TRBV30 with TRBJ2-1; D gene uncertain. Deletions cut 3 bases from V and 6 bases from J, with 3 bases between. The CDR3 sequence is 10 residues long. Germline V lookup: CDR1 GTSNPN, CDR2 SVGIG (reference sequence). The CDR3 bases are TGTGCCTGGAGCCTCAATGAGCAGTTCTTC. It codes for CAWSLNEQFF.

The V gene is TRBV4-1, the J gene TRBJ1-2; 9 nucleotides line up with TRBD1. The CDR3 is made up of 17 amino acids. V shed 2 bases and J 5 bases; nucleotides not matched to a gene: 12. Germline loops: CDR1 MGHRA, CDR2 YSYEKL. CDR3 in amino acids: CASSQRTGDVSFYGYTF. CDR3 nucleotides: TGCGCCAGCAGCCAAAGGACAGGGGACGTCTCCTTTTATGGCTACACCTTC.